A single sample gave rise to the 17 T cell receptor beta chains below, sequenced in a study of post-analysis software for immune sequencing data. Overall study findings and caveats: Included in a set of roughly five TRBV segments more frequent in patients than controls were TRBV5-6, TRBV5-1 and TRBV20-1.

cDNA libraries for TCR beta contained unique molecular identifiers. TCRdb re-derived calls from the PCR reads in MiXCR, one entry per CDR3 protein. Among about 500,000 distinct CDR3 sequences listed, roughly 45% were seen once. The antigens for these receptors are not known. The specimen was blood. These receptors were collected from a girl aged 10 to 17 with multiple sclerosis.

J is TRBJ2-1 and V is TRBV5-1; D uncertain. Trimming left V 3 bases short and J 7 bases short, with 14 bases between. The CDR3 spans 14 residues. Per the germline V gene, CDR1 is SGHRS and CDR2 is YFSETQ. Written as DNA, the CDR3 is TGCGCCAGCAGCTCCCCGAGTGGATTGAATGAGCAGTTCTTC. It codes for CASSSPSGLNEQFF.

The chain uses TRBV4-1 and TRBJ1-2; 9 positions match TRBD1. The germline CDR1 and CDR2 sequences are MGHRA and YSYEKL. Losses at the gene ends were 10 bases for V and 4 bases for J; bases not matched to a gene: 10. This CDR3 contains 14 residues. CDR3 DNA: TGCGCCACCAAGTTTGAGGACAGGGGCTATGGCTACACCTTC. Protein product: CATKFEDRGYGYTF.

This clonotype was counted between two and nine times. The rearrangement joins TRBV29-1 to TRBJ2-3, with 9 bases lining up with TRBD2. The CDR3 sequence is 14 residues long. With V trimmed by 5 bases and J by 2 bases, 5 bases remained unmatched. Germline values: CDR1 SQVTM, CDR2 ANQGSEA. CDR3 residues: CSVRLAETTDTQYF. The DNA for the CDR3 is TGCAGCGTTAGACTAGCGGAAACCACAGATACGCAGTATTTT.

The genes are TRBV4-1 and TRBJ2-7; D gene unclear. The CDR3 has 14 amino acids. Germline loops: CDR1 MGHRA, CDR2 YSYEKL. V was shortened by 4 bases and J by 3 bases, with 13 bases between the two germline ends. In nucleotides, the CDR3 is TGCGCCAGCAGCCTAACGGACCTAGACTACGAGCAGTACTTC. Translation: CASSLTDLDYEQYF.

The chain employs TRBV11-2 and TRBJ2-1; TRBD1 is a possible D gene (5 bases). CDR1 and CDR2 (germline): SGHAT, FQNNGV. Deletions cut 7 bases from V and 5 bases from J, with 15 bases between. The CDR3 covers 14 residues. The CDR3 bases are TGTGCCAGCACCCAGGGTCGTCATAACAATGAGCAGTTCTTC. As protein: CASTQGRHNNEQFF.

This clonotype turned up a few times. This chain uses TRBV5-1 with TRBJ2-7, with D unresolved. This CDR3 comprises 15 residues. Germline V gene sequence: CDR1 SGHRS, CDR2 YFSETQ. V was pared by 0 bases and J by 4 bases, with 14 bases between. The CDR3 nucleotides are TGCGCCAGCAGCTTGGTGGATTCCCCCGAATACGAGCAGTACTTC. It translates to CASSLVDSPEYEQYF.

J is TRBJ2-3 and V is TRBV15; D is unresolved. This CDR3 is 14 amino acids long. Germline CDR1 is LNHNV and CDR2 is YYDKDF (reference sequence). V dropped 1 base and J dropped 2 bases, with 7 bases sitting between them. CDR3 nucleotide sequence: TGTGCCACCAGCAGAGGGGCTAACACAGATACGCAGTATTTT. It translates to CATSRGANTDTQYF.

The chain is built from TRBV9 and TRBJ1-2; D unclear. This CDR3 comprises 15 residues. The V end was cut by 0 bases, the J end by 4 bases, with 13 bases between. Germline V gives CDR1 SGDLS, CDR2 YYNGEE. The CDR3 reads CASSVEPTSSYGYTF. The CDR3 coding sequence is TGTGCCAGCAGCGTAGAACCAACCAGTTCCTATGGCTACACCTTC.

This sequence joins TRBV12-3 or TRBV12-4 and TRBJ2-4; a weak D match, TRBD1 (6 bases). The J call is in doubt because the DNA end fits TRBJ2-7 better. This CDR3 comprises 13 residues. CDR3 DNA: TGTGCCAGCAGTTTCCAGGGGCTCCACGAGCAGTACTTC. Residues: CASSFQGLHEQYF.

Ten or more counts support this clonotype. This rearrangement joins TRBV6-6 to TRBJ2-1, with a weak D call TRBD2 (5 bases). The V end was cut by 0 bases, the J end by 3 bases, with 6 bases between. This CDR3 is built from 14 residues. Germline V gene lookup returns CDR1 MNHNY and CDR2 SVGAGI (reference sequence). CDR3 residues: CASSYSRVYNEQFF. Written as DNA, the CDR3 is TGTGCCAGCAGTTACTCGCGGGTCTACAATGAGCAGTTCTTC.

The V gene is TRBV27, the J gene TRBJ2-7; 8 bases line up with TRBD2. V trimming: 7 bases; J trimming: 3 bases; junction bases outside the gene matches: 8. The CDR3 spans 14 residues. Germline CDR1 and CDR2: MNHEY and SMNVEV (reference sequence). The CDR3 protein is CASKRGREVYEQYF. For the CDR3, the DNA is TGTGCCAGCAAACGGGGGCGGGAGGTCTACGAGCAGTACTTC.

The rearrangement joins TRBV10-3 to TRBJ2-2; 12 bases are shared with TRBD1. This CDR3 spans 16 amino acids. Per the germline V gene, CDR1 is ENHRY and CDR2 is SYGVKD. J lost 4 bases, V lost 6 bases, and 6 bases had no gene match. The CDR3 loop is CAIRGDRGHPTGELFF. The CDR3 coding sequence is TGTGCCATCAGAGGGGACAGGGGGCATCCCACCGGGGAGCTGTTTTTT.

The rearrangement links TRBV29-1 to TRBJ2-2; 7 nucleotides line up with TRBD1. Trimming at V came to 0 bases and at J to 3 bases, leaving 10 bases not matched to a gene. CDR1 SQVTM and CDR2 ANQGSEA come from the germline V gene. The CDR3 is 17 residues long. This CDR3 is CSVEDLRGGADTGELFF. CDR3 DNA sequence: TGCAGCGTTGAAGATCTACGAGGGGGCGCAGACACCGGGGAGCTGTTTTTT.

This clonotype was detected only a few times. A much larger clone lies one base from this, so it may be a read error. The chain recombines TRBV15 with TRBJ1-2, with no clear D. The CDR3 covers 15 residues. Between the trimmed V and J ends, which lost 0 bases and 0 bases, there was a span of 8 bases. Germline loops: CDR1 LNHNV, CDR2 YYDKDF (reference sequence). This CDR3 reads CATSRESITNYGYTF. CDR3 sequence (DNA): TGTGCCACCAGCAGAGAATCGATAACTAACTATGGCTACACCTTC.

The chain combines TRBV28 with TRBJ2-7; D call uncertain. V was cut by 7 bases and J by 1 base, with 17 bases left in between. The CDR3 consists of 15 residues. The V gene's germline CDR1 is MDHEN and CDR2 SYDVKM. The CDR3 spells CASTGVWVRSYEQYF. The CDR3 DNA follows: TGTGCCAGCACCGGAGTATGGGTCAGGTCCTACGAGCAGTACTTC.

There are a few counts of this clonotype. CDR3 loop: CSARTGPGQPQHF. In nucleotides, the CDR3 is TGCAGTGCTCGGACAGGCCCGGGTCAGCCCCAGCATTTT. The rearrangement uses TRBV20-1 and TRBJ1-5; the match to TRBD1 covers 7 bases. Germline assignment: CDR1 DFQATT and CDR2 SNEGSKA (reference sequence). The CDR3 has 13 amino acids. V was clipped by 5 bases and J by 6 bases; unmatched bases: 7.

This chain connects TRBV29-1 to TRBJ2-7; possibly TRBD1 for D (5 bases). Germline loops: CDR1 SQVTM, CDR2 ANQGSEA. This CDR3 spans 15 amino acids. V lost 5 bases and J lost 0, with 17 bases in between. The CDR3 DNA sequence: TGCAGCGTTCGCTCGTCAGGGTTTATCTCCTACGAGCAGTACTTC. It encodes CSVRSSGFISYEQYF.